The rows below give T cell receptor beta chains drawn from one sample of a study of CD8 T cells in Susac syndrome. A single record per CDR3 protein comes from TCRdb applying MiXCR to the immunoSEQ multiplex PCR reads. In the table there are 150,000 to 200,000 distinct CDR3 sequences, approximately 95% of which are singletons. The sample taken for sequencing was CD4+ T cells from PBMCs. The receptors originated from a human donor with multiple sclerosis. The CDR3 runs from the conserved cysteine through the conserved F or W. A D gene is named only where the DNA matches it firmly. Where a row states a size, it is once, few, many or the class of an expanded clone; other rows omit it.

CASSDGGAYQPQHF,TGTGCCAGCAGCGACGGGGGGGCCTATCAGCCCCAGCATTTT,TRBJ1-5,NA,NA,TRBV6-5
CASSERFVTDTQYF,TGTGCCAGCAGTGAAAGGTTCGTCACAGATACGCAGTATTTT,TRBJ2-3,NA,once,TRBV2
CSVVSGPGNVAYEQYF,TGCAGCGTTGTCTCTGGCCCGGGGAATGTGGCCTACGAGCAGTACTTC,TRBJ2-7,NA,NA,TRBV29-1
CASSWSQAVTGELFF,TGCGCCAGCAGCTGGTCACAGGCAGTCACCGGGGAGCTGTTTTTT,TRBJ2-2,NA,NA,TRBV5-1
CASSSPSPTEAFF,TGTGCCAGCAGCTCCCCGTCTCCAACTGAAGCTTTCTTT,TRBJ1-1,NA,NA,TRBV6-2/TRBV6-3
CASSAGDRFPNEKLFF,TGTGCCAGTAGTGCGGGGGACCGATTTCCTAATGAAAAACTGTTTTTT,TRBJ1-4,NA,NA,TRBV19
CASSYGGSYGYTF,TGTGCCAGCAGTTATGGGGGCTCCTATGGCTACACCTTC,TRBJ1-2,NA,NA,TRBV6-6
CASSYEGYSGNTIYF,TGTGCCAGCAGTTATGAGGGGTACTCTGGAAACACCATATATTTT,TRBJ1-3,NA,NA,TRBV11-2
CAAKLAGDGEQFF,TGTGCCGCCAAGTTAGCGGGAGATGGTGAGCAGTTCTTC,TRBJ2-1,TRBD2,NA,TRBV6-2/TRBV6-3
CASSFQSAGNEKLFF,TGTGCCAGCAGCTTCCAGTCGGCGGGTAATGAAAAACTGTTTTTT,TRBJ1-4,NA,NA,TRBV6-2/TRBV6-3